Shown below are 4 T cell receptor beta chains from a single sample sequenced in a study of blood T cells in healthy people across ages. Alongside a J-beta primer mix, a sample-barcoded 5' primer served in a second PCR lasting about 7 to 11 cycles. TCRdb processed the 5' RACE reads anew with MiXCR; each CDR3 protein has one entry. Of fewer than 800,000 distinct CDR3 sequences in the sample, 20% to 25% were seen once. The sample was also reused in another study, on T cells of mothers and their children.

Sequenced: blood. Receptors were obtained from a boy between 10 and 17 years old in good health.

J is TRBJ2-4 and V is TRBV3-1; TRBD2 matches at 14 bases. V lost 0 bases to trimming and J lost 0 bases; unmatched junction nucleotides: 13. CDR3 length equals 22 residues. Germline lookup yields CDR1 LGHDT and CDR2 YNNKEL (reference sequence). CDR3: CASSQEFSTSGGGLLAKNIQYF. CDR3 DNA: TGTGCCAGCAGCCAAGAATTCTCGACTAGCGGGGGGGGCTTACTAGCCAAAAACATTCAGTACTTC.

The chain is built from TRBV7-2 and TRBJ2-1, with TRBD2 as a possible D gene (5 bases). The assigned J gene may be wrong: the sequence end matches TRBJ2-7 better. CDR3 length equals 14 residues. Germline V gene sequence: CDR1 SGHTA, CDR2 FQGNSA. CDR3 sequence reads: CASSLGASGYEQYF. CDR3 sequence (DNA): TGTGCCAGCAGCTTAGGTGCATCGGGGTACGAGCAGTACTTC.

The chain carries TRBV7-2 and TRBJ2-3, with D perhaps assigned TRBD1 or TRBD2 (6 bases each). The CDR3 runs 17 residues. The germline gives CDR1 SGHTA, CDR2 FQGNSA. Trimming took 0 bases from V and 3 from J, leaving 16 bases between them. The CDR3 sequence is CASSLALGGYLTDTQYF. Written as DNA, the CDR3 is TGTGCCAGCAGCTTAGCCCTAGGGGGGTACTTGACAGATACGCAGTATTTT.

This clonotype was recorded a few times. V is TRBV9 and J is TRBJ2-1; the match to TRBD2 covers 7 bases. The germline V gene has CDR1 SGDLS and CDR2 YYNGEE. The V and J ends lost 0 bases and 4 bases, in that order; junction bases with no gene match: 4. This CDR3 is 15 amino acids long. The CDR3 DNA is TGTGCCAGCAGCGTAGGCGGGGGAGAATACAATGAGCAGTTCTTC. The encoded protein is CASSVGGGEYNEQFF.